This T cell receptor (beta chain) was identified in a study of radiotherapy plus CTLA-4 blockade in lung cancer. Study-wide context: There were objective responses in around 18% of patients, and around 30% had disease control. Study-level results: Among blood TCR repertoires after radiotherapy plus ipilimumab, tumor-derived clones expanded. Early shifts in blood T cell clones, with interferon-beta, reportedly predicted response best.

V was pared by 10 bases and J by 2 bases, with 14 bases of the junction left unmatched. This CDR3 contains 16 residues. The germline gives CDR1 SEHNR, CDR2 FQNEAQ (reference sequence). Comments on this clone: Its matching antigen is unknown.

This table comes from immunoSEQ multiplex PCR, and its TCRdb copy is limited to in-frame clones, with some not included. The sample consists of 50,000 to 85,000 clones, about four fifths of them appearing once. Sequencing was performed on peripheral blood, taken from a patient treated with radiotherapy plus ipilimumab. The TCR comes from a human donor with non-small cell lung cancer who had a partial response to radiotherapy plus ipilimumab. The chain couples TRBV7-9 to TRBJ2-1, with TRBD1 matching 7 bases. CDR3 sequence (DNA): TGTGCCATCCAGATAACCGGGACAGTGACCTACAATGAGCAGTTCTTC. This translates into CAIQITGTVTYNEQFF.